A selection of T cell receptor beta chains follows, all from one sample in a study of T-cell reconstitution after alpha-beta-depleted transplantation in children. One entry per CDR3 protein, called by TCRdb with MiXCR from the PCR reads. The data show roughly 82,000 distinct CDR3 sequences, with roughly 14% seen just once and around 26% held by the top ten. Sample: PBMCs, mostly from graft donor cells, taken 180 days after TCRalphabeta/CD19-depleted stem cell transplant. All receptors derive from a male patient under 10 years old who had a stem cell transplant for acute lymphoblastic leukemia, so the T cells may come from the graft donor. The CDR3 runs from the conserved cysteine through the conserved F or W. The D gene is left open where the match is weak. Only some rows state a clone size, as once, few, many or a class for expanded clones.

D gene,V gene,J gene,clone size,CDR3 protein,CDR3 DNA
TRBD1,TRBV15,TRBJ1-5,many,CATSSPGQGAHQPQHF,TGTGCCACCAGCTCCCCGGGACAGGGGGCCCATCAGCCCCAGCATTTT
-,TRBV28,TRBJ2-7,few,CASSLPGVGYEQYF,TGTGCCAGCAGTTTACCGGGAGTGGGGTACGAGCAGTACTTC
-,TRBV7-6,TRBJ1-1,-,CASSSTGSGTEAFF,TGTGCCAGCAGCTCCACAGGGTCCGGCACTGAAGCTTTCTTT
TRBD1,TRBV28,TRBJ1-4,-,CATQEGALGLFF,TGTGCCACCCAAGAGGGGGCCCTGGGACTTTTTTTT
-,TRBV20-1,TRBJ1-2,-,CSASIGGIGGYTF,TGCAGTGCTAGTATAGGGGGGATAGGGGGCTACACCTTC
TRBD1,TRBV7-2,TRBJ2-4,few,CASSSRQGDKNIQYF,TGTGCCAGCAGCTCCCGACAGGGAGACAAAAACATTCAGTACTTC
-,TRBV12-3/TRBV12-4,TRBJ1-1,-,CASSQDGVTEAFF,TGTGCCAGCAGCCAGGACGGGGTCACTGAAGCTTTCTTC
-,TRBV6-5,TRBJ1-4,-,CASSYSGVNEKLFF,TGTGCCAGCAGTTACTCGGGGGTTAATGAAAAACTGTTTTTT
TRBD2,TRBV20-1,TRBJ2-7,few,CSARDVGATSGSPYEQYF,TGCAGTGCTAGAGATGTGGGGGCGACTAGCGGGTCCCCCTACGAGCAGTACTTC
TRBD1,TRBV5-1,TRBJ2-5,-,CASSADRGDETEYF,TGCGCCAGCAGCGCCGACAGGGGCGACGAGACCGAGTACTTC
TRBD2,TRBV7-3,TRBJ2-1,few,CASSSMAGGTSYNEQFF,TGTGCCAGCAGCAGCATGGCGGGAGGTACTTCCTACAATGAGCAGTTCTTC
TRBD1,TRBV5-1,TRBJ2-3,-,CASFYDRAKDTQYF,TGCGCCAGCTTTTACGACAGGGCGAAAGATACGCAGTATTTT
-,TRBV6-2/TRBV6-3,TRBJ1-6,few,CASSPNGRPMSPLHF,TGTGCCAGCAGTCCTAACGGCCGGCCTATGTCACCCCTCCACTTT
TRBD1,TRBV10-3,TRBJ1-1,few,CAIRGQGGTEAFF,TGTGCCATCAGGGGACAGGGAGGTACTGAAGCTTTCTTT
-,TRBV7-2,TRBJ2-6,-,CASRPTSGANVLTF,TGTGCCAGCAGGCCCACCTCTGGGGCCAACGTCCTGACTTTC
-,TRBV5-1,TRBJ1-6,few,CASSFRQGWDSPLHF,TGCGCCAGCAGCTTCCGCCAAGGGTGGGATTCACCCCTCCACTTT
-,TRBV27,TRBJ2-7,many,CASSLTGSYEQYF,TGTGCCAGCAGTTTAACCGGCTCCTACGAGCAGTACTTC
-,TRBV10-3,TRBJ1-2,-,CAISDIGSGNYGYTF,TGTGCCATCAGTGATATTGGCAGCGGGAACTATGGCTACACCTTC
TRBD1,TRBV5-1,TRBJ1-5,-,CASSPRTGGNQPQHF,TGCGCCAGCAGCCCCCGGACAGGGGGGAATCAGCCCCAGCATTTT
-,TRBV27,TRBJ2-3,-,CASRLRGTDTQYF,TGTGCCAGCAGGCTTAGGGGCACAGATACGCAGTATTTT
TRBD1,TRBV18,TRBJ1-1,few,CASSPLDRVNTEAFF,TGTGCCAGCTCACCACTGGACAGGGTGAACACTGAAGCTTTCTTT
TRBD1,TRBV20-1,TRBJ2-4,-,CSARVGTGGAKNIQYF,TGCAGTGCTAGAGTGGGGACAGGGGGAGCCAAAAACATTCAGTACTTC
-,TRBV10-3,TRBJ1-1,few,CATKTLDTEAFF,TGTGCCACCAAGACGTTGGACACTGAAGCTTTCTTT
-,TRBV9,TRBJ1-3,few,CASSVGQVGVSGNTIYF,TGTGCCAGCAGCGTAGGGCAGGTAGGGGTCTCTGGAAACACCATATATTTT
-,TRBV6-5,TRBJ1-2,few,CASSYSGAAVLGYGYTF,TGTGCCAGCAGTTACTCTGGGGCAGCCGTGTTAGGATATGGCTACACCTTC
TRBD1,TRBV11-2,TRBJ2-7,-,CASSSHRDRRGYF,TGTGCCAGCAGCTCTCACCGGGACAGACGTGGGTACTTC
-,TRBV24-1,TRBJ2-7,few,CATEGFGSYEQYF,TGTGCCACCGAAGGTTTTGGGTCCTACGAGCAGTACTTC
-,TRBV20-1,TRBJ1-1,-,CSASRDWGVRNTEAFF,TGCAGTGCTAGTCGGGATTGGGGGGTGCGGAACACTGAAGCTTTCTTT
-,TRBV20-1,TRBJ2-7,-,CSARSDGGSAEYF,TGCAGTGCTAGGTCGGATGGGGGTTCAGCGGAATACTTC
-,TRBV25-1,TRBJ2-2,-,CASSRLNTGELFF,TGTGCCAGCAGTAGATTGAACACCGGGGAGCTGTTTTTT
-,TRBV28,TRBJ2-2,-,CASSSPPGRVDTGELFF,TGTGCCAGCAGTTCCCCCCCGGGCAGGGTTGACACCGGGGAGCTGTTTTTT
-,TRBV12-3/TRBV12-4,TRBJ1-3,few,CASSLRGIRNTIYF,TGTGCCAGCAGCTTACGGGGGATCAGAAACACCATATATTTT
-,TRBV5-1,TRBJ2-4,few,CASSLNRKNIQYF,TGCGCCAGCAGCTTGAACAGAAAAAACATTCAGTACTTC
TRBD1,TRBV12-3/TRBV12-4,TRBJ1-6,-,CASTWGGGVNSPLHF,TGTGCCAGCACATGGGGAGGGGGCGTTAATTCACCCCTCCACTTT
-,TRBV20-1,TRBJ2-5,-,CSAAWRGGETQYF,TGCAGTGCAGCGTGGAGGGGAGGAGAGACCCAGTACTTC
-,TRBV5-1,TRBJ1-1,few,CASSPTPEGLNTEAFF,TGCGCCAGCAGCCCGACTCCTGAAGGGCTGAACACTGAAGCTTTCTTT
-,TRBV18,TRBJ1-1,few,CASSSKYRGSNTEAFF,TGTGCCAGCTCGTCTAAATACCGGGGGTCGAACACTGAAGCTTTCTTT
TRBD1,TRBV4-2,TRBJ2-5,-,CASSQGTGTPKVSQYF,TGTGCCAGCAGCCAAGGGACAGGGACCCCCAAAGTGTCCCAGTACTTC
-,TRBV10-3,TRBJ1-2,many,CAIKGSRDYGYTF,TGTGCCATCAAAGGGAGTCGTGACTATGGCTACACCTTC
-,TRBV25-1,TRBJ1-4,-,CASSEYRAANEKLFF,TGTGCCAGCAGTGAATATAGGGCGGCTAATGAAAAACTGTTTTTT
TRBD2,TRBV12-3/TRBV12-4,TRBJ2-1,-,CASSLVRLAGDDYNEQFF,TGTGCCAGCAGTTTAGTGAGGCTAGCGGGAGATGACTACAATGAGCAGTTCTTC
TRBD1,TRBV7-8,TRBJ2-5,-,CATGQGAPLGETQYF,TGTGCCACCGGACAGGGGGCGCCCCTGGGAGAGACCCAGTACTTC
-,TRBV7-2,TRBJ2-2,-,CASSLAQGHETTGTGELFF,TGTGCCAGCAGCTTAGCACAGGGACATGAGACCACGGGCACCGGGGAGCTGTTTTTT
-,TRBV6-5,TRBJ1-2,few,CASSYLPTLREPGYTF,TGTGCCAGCAGTTACCTTCCAACCCTGAGGGAGCCTGGCTACACCTTC
-,TRBV28,TRBJ1-5,-,CASSLRRGPWGNQPQHF,TGTGCCAGCAGTTTACGACGAGGACCGTGGGGCAATCAGCCCCAGCATTTT
TRBD2,TRBV5-1,TRBJ2-5,-,CASSPRGLAETETQYF,TGCGCCAGCAGCCCCCGGGGACTAGCGGAGACAGAGACCCAGTACTTC
TRBD1,TRBV18,TRBJ2-6,few,CASSPVGQGVLAGANVLTF,TGTGCCAGCTCACCAGTTGGACAGGGTGTGTTGGCTGGGGCCAACGTCCTGACTTTC
-,TRBV20-1,TRBJ2-7,few,CSDRDGVTLSYEQYF,TGCAGTGATAGAGATGGAGTCACACTTTCCTACGAGCAGTACTTC
TRBD1,TRBV25-1,TRBJ2-3,-,CASSSRDREGLSTDTQYF,TGTGCCAGCAGTTCCCGGGACAGGGAGGGCCTTAGCACAGATACGCAGTATTTT
TRBD2,TRBV5-5,TRBJ2-1,-,CASSLGLARLNEQFF,TGTGCCAGCAGCTTGGGACTAGCGAGGTTGAATGAGCAGTTCTTC
TRBD1,TRBV6-1,TRBJ2-7,-,CASSSTGTGTYEQYF,TGTGCCAGCAGCTCGACCGGGACAGGGACCTACGAGCAGTACTTC
-,TRBV12-3/TRBV12-4,TRBJ1-3,-,CASTPDFPGAAGGNTIYF,TGTGCCTCAACTCCGGACTTTCCGGGAGCAGCGGGGGGAAACACCATATATTTT
-,TRBV7-9,TRBJ2-7,few,CASSFEYATGEQYF,TGTGCCAGCAGCTTCGAGTACGCCACGGGCGAGCAGTACTTC
-,TRBV6-5,TRBJ2-7,few,CASSYSSGSSYEQYF,TGTGCCAGCAGTTACTCCTCAGGAAGCTCCTACGAGCAGTACTTC
TRBD2,TRBV15,TRBJ2-5,-,CATRGGLAGGQETQYF,TGTGCCACCAGAGGCGGGCTAGCGGGGGGGCAAGAGACCCAGTACTTC
-,TRBV27,TRBJ2-7,-,CASSPFGISYEQYF,TGTGCCAGCAGCCCTTTCGGGATTTCCTACGAGCAGTACTTC
-,TRBV7-3,TRBJ2-2,-,CASSSTGGSGTGELFF,TGTGCCAGCAGCTCGACGGGGGGCTCGGGCACCGGGGAGCTGTTTTTT